A selection of T cell receptor beta chains follows, all from one sample in a study of shared clonotypes between healthy human individuals. The repertoire was sequenced with immunoSEQ multiplex PCR; TCRdb's copy has only in-frame clones and lacks some. The table includes around 1,900,000 clones, around 95% detected once. Input material: naive CD8+ T cells from PBMCs. All receptors come from a man aged 18-30 years in good health. Some clones in this sample may be carry-over from other donors' samples. Both conserved end residues are part of each CDR3. The D gene is left open where the match is weak. Size is omitted from some rows. Given values are once, few, many or a class for expanded clones.

v_gene,d_gene,abundance,j_gene,CDR3aa,CDR3nt
TRBV7-3,TRBD2,.,TRBJ2-5,CASSQLAGSQETQYF,TGTGCCAGCAGTCAACTAGCGGGGTCCCAAGAGACCCAGTACTTC
TRBV19,.,.,TRBJ2-1,CASSIDRSGVAVNEQFF,TGTGCCAGTAGTATAGATAGGTCAGGGGTAGCGGTCAATGAGCAGTTCTTC
TRBV14,.,.,TRBJ2-3,CASSQDRTGATDTQYF,TGTGCCAGCAGCCAAGATCGAACAGGAGCCACAGATACGCAGTATTTT
TRBV7-9,TRBD1,.,TRBJ2-7,CASSFRLGTGTYEQYF,TGTGCCAGCAGCTTCAGGCTCGGGACAGGGACCTACGAGCAGTACTTC
TRBV7-9,.,.,TRBJ2-1,CASSPRAEKGSYNEQFF,TGTGCCAGCAGCCCAAGGGCGGAGAAGGGCTCCTACAATGAGCAGTTCTTC
TRBV7-2,.,.,TRBJ2-1,CASSLLYEQFF,TGTGCCAGCAGCCTCCTTTATGAGCAGTTCTTC
TRBV25-1,.,.,TRBJ2-1,CASSARGPYNEQFF,TGTGCCAGCAGTGCCAGAGGCCCCTACAATGAGCAGTTCTTC
TRBV5-5,.,.,TRBJ2-2,CASSELRSGWTGELFF,TGTGCCAGCAGCGAGCTTAGATCGGGGTGGACCGGGGAGCTGTTTTTT
TRBV6-6,.,once,TRBJ2-1,CASSPQDYNEQFF,TGTGCCAGCAGTCCCCAGGATTACAATGAGCAGTTCTTC
TRBV11-3,.,.,TRBJ2-2,CASSHYSVNTGELFF,TGTGCCAGCAGCCACTACTCGGTTAACACCGGGGAGCTGTTTTTT
TRBV19,TRBD1,.,TRBJ2-3,CASWDRGADTQYF,TGTGCCTCTTGGGACAGGGGGGCGGATACGCAGTATTTT
TRBV7-2,.,.,TRBJ1-2,CASSEGGQISTNYGYTF,TGTGCCAGCAGCGAAGGGGGTCAGATATCCACTAACTATGGCTACACCTTC
TRBV27,.,once,TRBJ2-7,CASSLIAASYEQYF,TGTGCCAGCAGTTTAATAGCGGCGTCCTACGAGCAGTACTTC
TRBV13,TRBD2,.,TRBJ2-7,CASSSSPPGLAAYEQYF,TGTGCCAGCAGCTCAAGCCCGCCGGGACTAGCGGCCTACGAGCAGTACTTC
TRBV27,.,few,TRBJ1-2,CASSPEGMGGYTF,TGTGCCAGCAGTCCCGAGGGTATGGGCGGCTACACCTTC
TRBV19,TRBD2,.,TRBJ2-1,CASSPRTSGRIDNEQFF,TGTGCCAGTAGTCCCCGGACTAGCGGGAGGATCGACAATGAGCAGTTCTTC
TRBV27,.,.,TRBJ2-3,CASSLALSHDTQYF,TGTGCCAGCAGTTTAGCCCTCAGCCATGATACGCAGTATTTT
TRBV10-3,.,.,TRBJ2-2,CAIKPRGLTGELFF,TGTGCCATCAAACCCCGTGGGTTGACCGGGGAGCTGTTTTTT
TRBV6-6,.,.,TRBJ2-1,CASSYLQGVEQFF,TGTGCCAGCAGTTACCTACAGGGAGTTGAGCAGTTCTTC
TRBV7-3,.,.,TRBJ2-3,CASLMWDSTDTQYF,TGTGCCAGCTTAATGTGGGACAGCACAGATACGCAGTATTTT
TRBV14,.,.,TRBJ2-1,CASSQEGRPSYNEQFF,TGTGCCAGCAGCCAAGAAGGGAGGCCCTCCTACAATGAGCAGTTCTTC
TRBV5-1,.,.,TRBJ2-7,CASSLGGGGYEQYF,TGCGCCAGCAGCTTGGGGGGAGGTGGCTACGAGCAGTACTTC
TRBV6-1,.,.,TRBJ1-2,CASSEDQGNHYGYTF,TGTGCCAGCAGTGAAGATCAGGGGAATCACTATGGCTACACCTTC
TRBV28,.,.,TRBJ2-3,CASRGRGTSDTQYF,TGTGCCAGCCGTGGGCGCGGGACGTCGGATACGCAGTATTTT
TRBV9,.,once,TRBJ2-5,CASSAARDFVGETQYF,TGTGCCAGCAGCGCAGCCCGGGACTTTGTGGGGGAGACCCAGTACTTC
TRBV13,.,.,TRBJ1-1,CASSFPTGETEAFF,TGTGCCAGCAGCTTCCCGACAGGTGAGACTGAAGCTTTCTTT
TRBV7-9,.,.,TRBJ2-7,CASSLGGLPYEQYF,TGTGCCAGCAGCTTAGGGGGACTCCCCTACGAGCAGTACTTC
TRBV4-3,.,once,TRBJ1-1,CASSQFLGGNTEAFF,TGCGCCAGCAGCCAGTTCTTGGGGGGTAACACTGAAGCTTTCTTT
TRBV5-4,TRBD1,.,TRBJ1-6,CASSGNRGPVEWPLHF,TGTGCCAGCAGCGGAAACAGGGGCCCCGTAGAATGGCCCCTCCACTTT
TRBV6-1,TRBD2,.,TRBJ2-1,CASSTSGRGEQFF,TGTGCCAGCAGCACTAGCGGGAGGGGTGAGCAGTTCTTC
TRBV9,TRBD2,.,TRBJ2-1,CASSGASGYNEQFF,TGTGCCAGCAGCGGGGCTAGCGGCTACAATGAGCAGTTCTTC
TRBV4-1,TRBD1,.,TRBJ2-7,CASSQGLDRVFARDYEQYF,TGCGCCAGCAGCCAAGGATTAGACAGGGTTTTTGCGAGGGACTACGAGCAGTACTTC
TRBV11-2,TRBD2,.,TRBJ2-1,CASITGLADSYNEQFF,TGTGCCAGCATCACGGGACTAGCGGACTCCTACAATGAGCAGTTCTTC
TRBV28,.,once,TRBJ2-5,CASSFFGLRTGEETQYF,TGTGCCAGCAGTTTTTTTGGTCTGCGTACGGGGGAGGAGACCCAGTACTTC
TRBV28,.,.,TRBJ1-2,CASTLTPGRANYGYTF,TGTGCCAGCACCCTGACCCCCGGGAGAGCTAACTATGGCTACACCTTC
TRBV27,.,.,TRBJ1-4,CASSFFQGGEKLFF,TGTGCCAGCAGTTTTTTCCAGGGAGGTGAAAAACTGTTTTTT
TRBV2,.,once,TRBJ2-7,CASTRSYEQYF,TGTGCCAGCACGAGGTCCTACGAGCAGTACTTC